The next 6 T cell receptor beta chains were all read from a single sample in a study of cytomegalovirus exposure and HLA in healthy donors. Measured with immunoSEQ multiplex PCR; TCRdb has only the in-frame clones, and not every one. The repertoire holds about 150,000 clones, with roughly 86% as singletons. The material sequenced was PBMCs. The receptors here all came from a human donor in good health.

The chain links TRBV28 to TRBJ2-7, with 10 bases identical to TRBD1. The length of the CDR3 is 17 residues. Per germline, CDR1 MDHEN and CDR2 SYDVKM. The J segment lost 1 base and the V segment lost 5 bases, leaving 11 bases of the junction unmatched. This chain's CDR3 is CASSSVPGQGTSYEQYF. CDR3 sequence (DNA): TGTGCCAGCAGTAGCGTCCCGGGACAGGGGACTTCCTACGAGCAGTACTTC. The entire variable domain, with the rest obtained from reference TRBV28 and TRBJ2-7, is as follows: DVKVTQSSRYLVKRTGEKVFLECVQDMDHENMFWYRQDPGLGLRLIYFSYDVKMKEKGDIPEGYSVSREKKERFSLILESASTNQTSMYLCASSSVPGQGTSYEQYFGPGTRLTVT.

Only a few counts were recorded for this clone. The genes are TRBV7-3 and TRBJ1-1; 8 bases align to TRBD1. Germline V lookup: CDR1 SGHTA, CDR2 FQGTGA. The CDR3 sequence is 14 residues long. Trimming cost V 5 bases and J 6 bases; bases outside gene matches: 8. The CDR3 loop is CASSPDRGSSEAFF. In DNA, the CDR3 is TGTGCCAGCAGCCCCGACAGGGGTTCATCTGAAGCTTTCTTT.

The rearrangement uses TRBV28 and TRBJ1-5, with 9 bases matching TRBD1. Losses at the gene ends were 7 bases for V and 6 bases for J; bases not matched to a gene: 10. The CDR3 extends over 15 amino acids. Germline-derived CDR1 and CDR2 are MDHEN and SYDVKM. CDR3 sequence: CASNPTTGGLQPQHF. CDR3 DNA sequence: TGTGCCAGCAACCCAACGACAGGGGGACTTCAGCCCCAGCATTTT.

The chain joins TRBV4-3 to TRBJ1-2; no clear D. V was pared by 3 bases and J by 2 bases, with 7 bases between. The CDR3 length is 13 residues. In germline, CDR1 is LGHNA, CDR2 YSLEER. This chain's CDR3 is CASSQALNYGYTF. The CDR3 DNA sequence: TGCGCCAGCAGCCAGGCCTTAAACTATGGCTACACCTTC.

This clone was seen just once. V is TRBV18 and J is TRBJ1-1, with TRBD1 matching 7 bases. The CDR3 contains 13 residues. Germline V gene lookup returns CDR1 KGHSH and CDR2 LQKENI. The J segment lost 4 bases and the V segment lost 6 bases, leaving 5 bases of the junction unmatched. CDR3 region: CASSRDSLTEAFF. The CDR3 DNA reads TGTGCCAGCTCCCGGGACAGTCTCACTGAAGCTTTCTTT.

The gene calls are TRBV29-1 and TRBJ2-7, with 9 bases lining up with TRBD2. CDR3 size: 12 residues. Unmatched junction bases numbered 10, after V lost 7 bases and J lost 9 bases. Germline values: CDR1 SQVTM, CDR2 ANQGSEA. The CDR3 is CSGASGTRGQYF. DNA of the CDR3: TGCAGCGGAGCTAGCGGGACAAGGGGGCAGTACTTC.